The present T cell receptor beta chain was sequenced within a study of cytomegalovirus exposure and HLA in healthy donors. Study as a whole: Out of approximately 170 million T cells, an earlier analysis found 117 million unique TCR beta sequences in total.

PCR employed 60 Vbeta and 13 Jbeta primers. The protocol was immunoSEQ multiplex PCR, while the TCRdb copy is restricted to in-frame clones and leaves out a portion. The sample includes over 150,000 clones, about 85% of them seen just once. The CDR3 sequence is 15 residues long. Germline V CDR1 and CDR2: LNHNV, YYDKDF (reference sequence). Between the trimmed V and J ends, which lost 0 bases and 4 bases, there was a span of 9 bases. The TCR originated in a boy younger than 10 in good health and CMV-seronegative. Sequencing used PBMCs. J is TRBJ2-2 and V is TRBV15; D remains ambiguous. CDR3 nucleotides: TGTGCCACCAGCAGAGATTTTGCCGGCACCGGGGAGCTGTTTTTT. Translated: CATSRDFAGTGELFF. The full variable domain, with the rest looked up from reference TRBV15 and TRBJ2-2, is DAMVIQNPRYQVTQFGKPVTLSCSQTLNHNVMYWYQQKSSQAPKLLFHYYDKDFNNEADTPDNFQSRRPNTSFCFLDIRSPGLGDTAMYLCATSRDFAGTGELFFGEGSRLTVL.